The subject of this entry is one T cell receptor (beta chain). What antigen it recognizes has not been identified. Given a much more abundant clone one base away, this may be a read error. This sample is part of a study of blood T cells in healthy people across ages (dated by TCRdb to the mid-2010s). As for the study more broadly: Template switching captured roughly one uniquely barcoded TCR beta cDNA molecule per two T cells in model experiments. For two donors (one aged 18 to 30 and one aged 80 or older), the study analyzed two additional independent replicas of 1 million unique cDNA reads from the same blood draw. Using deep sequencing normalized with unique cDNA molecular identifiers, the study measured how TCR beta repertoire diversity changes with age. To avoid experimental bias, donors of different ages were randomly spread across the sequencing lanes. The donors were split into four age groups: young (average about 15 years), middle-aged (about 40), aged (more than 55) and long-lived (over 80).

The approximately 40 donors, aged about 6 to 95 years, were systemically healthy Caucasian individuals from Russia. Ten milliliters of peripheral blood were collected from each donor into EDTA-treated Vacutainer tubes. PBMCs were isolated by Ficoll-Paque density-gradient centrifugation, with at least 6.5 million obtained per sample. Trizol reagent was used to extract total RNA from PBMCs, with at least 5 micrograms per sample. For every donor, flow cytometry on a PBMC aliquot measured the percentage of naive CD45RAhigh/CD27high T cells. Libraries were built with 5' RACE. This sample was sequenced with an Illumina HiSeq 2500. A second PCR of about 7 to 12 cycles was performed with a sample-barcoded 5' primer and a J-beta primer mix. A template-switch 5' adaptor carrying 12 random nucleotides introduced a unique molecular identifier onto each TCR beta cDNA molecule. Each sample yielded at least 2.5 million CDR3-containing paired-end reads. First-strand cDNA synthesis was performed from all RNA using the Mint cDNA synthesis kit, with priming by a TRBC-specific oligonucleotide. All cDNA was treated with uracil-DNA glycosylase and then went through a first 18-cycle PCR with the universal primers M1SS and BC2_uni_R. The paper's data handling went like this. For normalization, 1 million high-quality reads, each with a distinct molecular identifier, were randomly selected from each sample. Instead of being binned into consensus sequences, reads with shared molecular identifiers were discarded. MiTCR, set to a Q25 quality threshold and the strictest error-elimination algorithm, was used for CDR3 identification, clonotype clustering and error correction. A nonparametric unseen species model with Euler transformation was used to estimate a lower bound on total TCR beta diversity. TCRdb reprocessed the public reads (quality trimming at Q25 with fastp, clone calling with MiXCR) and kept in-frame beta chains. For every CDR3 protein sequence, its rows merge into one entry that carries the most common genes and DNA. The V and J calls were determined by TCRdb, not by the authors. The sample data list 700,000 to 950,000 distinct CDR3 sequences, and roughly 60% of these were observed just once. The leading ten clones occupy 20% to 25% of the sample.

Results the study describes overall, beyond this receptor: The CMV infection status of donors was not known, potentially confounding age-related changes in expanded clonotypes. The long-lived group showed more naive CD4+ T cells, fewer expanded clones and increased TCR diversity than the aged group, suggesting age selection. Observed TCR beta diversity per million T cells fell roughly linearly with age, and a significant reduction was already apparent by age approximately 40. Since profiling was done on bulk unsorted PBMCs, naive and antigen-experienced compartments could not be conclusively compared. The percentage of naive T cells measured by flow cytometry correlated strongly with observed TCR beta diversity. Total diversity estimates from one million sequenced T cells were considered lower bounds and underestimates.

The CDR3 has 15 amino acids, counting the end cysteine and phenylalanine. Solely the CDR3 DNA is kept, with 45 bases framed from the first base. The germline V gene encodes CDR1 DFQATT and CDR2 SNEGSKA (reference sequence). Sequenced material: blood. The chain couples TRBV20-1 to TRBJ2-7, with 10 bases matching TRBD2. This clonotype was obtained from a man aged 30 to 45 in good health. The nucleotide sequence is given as TGCAGTGCTGGAGATTGGTCTAGCGGGAGATACGAGCAGTACTTC. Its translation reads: CSAGDWSSGRYEQYF.